This entry lists 30 T cell receptor beta chains sequenced from one sample in a study of blood T cell repertoires in COVID-19. The assay was immunoSEQ multiplex PCR, and TCRdb's table has in-frame clones only and misses some. Here the sample spans 53,000 or so clones, 75% to 90% being singletons. Sequenced material: peripheral blood. These receptors were taken from an elderly man with acute or convalescent COVID-19.

The rearrangement links TRBV7-6 to TRBJ1-2, with a possible D match to TRBD1 (5 bases). The CDR3 is 13 amino acids. CDR1 SGHVS and CDR2 FNYEAQ come from the germline V gene. Trimming removed 2 bases from V and 4 bases from J, with 8 bases in between. The CDR3 nucleotides are TGTGCCAGCAGCTTAAGACAGAGCTATGGCTACACCTTC. It yields the protein CASSLRQSYGYTF.

The chain couples TRBV3-1 (or the pseudogene TRBV3-2) to TRBJ2-5; the match to TRBD2 covers 12 bases. V dropped 1 base and J dropped 2; count of bases not matched to a gene: 8. CDR3 size: 18 residues. Germline CDR1 and CDR2: LGHDT and YNNKEL (reference sequence). Here the CDR3 DNA reads TGTGCCAGCAGCCAAGGTTGGGCTAGCGGGGGGGGTCAAGAGACCCAGTACTTC. Protein product: CASSQGWASGGGQETQYF.

The rearrangement uses TRBV5-1 and TRBJ2-3; D not certain. The length of the CDR3 is 15 residues. Germline V CDR1 and CDR2: SGHRS, YFSETQ. V lost 0 bases to trimming and J lost 6 bases, with 14 bases between them. DNA for the CDR3: TGCGCCAGCAGCTTGGATCTCCAGGTAGTCGATACGCAGTATTTT. Translation gives CASSLDLQVVDTQYF.

The genes are TRBV5-6 and TRBJ2-1; D unresolved. V was trimmed by 4 bases and J by 9 bases, leaving 17 bases between them. The CDR3 covers 14 residues. CDR1 and CDR2 from the germline V gene are SGHDT and YYEEEE. CDR3 region: CASSNERVLSEQFF. CDR3 nucleotides: TGTGCCAGCAGCAACGAACGTGTCCTAAGTGAGCAGTTCTTC.

The rearrangement joins TRBV5-6 to TRBJ1-6; 7 bases match TRBD1. Germline V gene sequence: CDR1 SGHDT, CDR2 YYEEEE. This CDR3 region has 13 residues. The V and J ends lost 4 bases and 14 bases, in that order; junction bases with no gene match: 9. The CDR3 DNA reads TGTGCCAGCAGCGGACCGGACAGGCGCGCCCTCCACTTT. Amino acid sequence: CASSGPDRRALHF. Supplemented by reference TRBV5-6 and TRBJ1-6, the full variable domain reads DAGVTQSPTHLIKTRGQQVTLRCSPKSGHDTVSWYQQALGQGPQFIFQYYEEEERQRGNFPDRFSGHQFPNYSSELNVNALLLGDSALYLCASSGPDRRALHFGNGTRLTVT.

This clone was counted between two and nine times. The chain joins TRBV12-5 to TRBJ1-3, with D possibly being TRBD1 (5 bases). The CDR3 loop spans 13 amino acids. V was trimmed by 6 bases and J by 5 bases, leaving 11 bases between them. Germline V gives CDR1 LGHNT, CDR2 FRNRAP. DNA of the CDR3: TGTGCTAGTGGGCAGGGCTCCAGAAACACCATATATTTT. The encoded protein is CASGQGSRNTIYF.

The chain couples TRBV27 to TRBJ2-1; tentatively, D is TRBD2 (5 bases). CDR3 length: 15 residues. Germline values: CDR1 MNHEY, CDR2 SMNVEV (reference sequence). With 6 bases removed from V and 3 bases from J, the gap between germline ends came to 15 bases. The CDR3 sequence is CASSATAVYYNEQFF. The DNA of the CDR3 is TGTGCCAGCAGCGCCACAGCGGTATACTACAATGAGCAGTTCTTC.

This chain uses TRBV5-1 with TRBJ1-4; 9 bases match TRBD1. CDR1 is SGHRS, CDR2 YFSETQ, per germline. CDR3 length equals 14 residues. V was pared by 6 bases and J by 5 bases, with 5 bases of the junction left unmatched. The CDR3 nucleotides read TGCGCCAGCAACCCGACAGGGGGAAATGAAAAACTGTTTTTT. This gives the protein CASNPTGGNEKLFF.

The genes are TRBV15 and TRBJ1-4; D may be TRBD1 (5 bases). The ends were cut back, 1 base at V and 8 bases at J, with 14 bases in the middle. CDR3 length: 15 amino acids. Germline values: CDR1 LNHNV, CDR2 YYDKDF (reference sequence). The CDR3 loop reads CATSRAAGLREKLFF. DNA of the CDR3: TGTGCCACCAGCAGAGCCGCGGGGCTTAGAGAAAAACTGTTTTTT.

The chain carries TRBV5-1 and TRBJ1-6; 8 bases are a match to TRBD1. J lost 6 bases, V lost 3 bases, and 5 bases had no gene match. Germline V lookup: CDR1 SGHRS, CDR2 YFSETQ. CDR3 length equals 15 residues. The CDR3 spells CASSSMTGVNSPLHF. DNA for the CDR3: TGCGCCAGCAGCTCTATGACAGGGGTTAATTCACCCCTCCACTTT.

A few counts support this clone. The rearrangement joins TRBV6-5 to TRBJ2-7; TRBD1 might be the D (6 bases). Germline V gene sequence: CDR1 MNHEY, CDR2 SVGAGI. V lost 5 bases, J lost 7 bases, and 18 bases lay in between. This CDR3 is built from 14 residues. This chain's CDR3 is CASSTQGPLGEQYF. CDR3 DNA sequence: TGTGCCAGCAGTACACAGGGTCCCCTTGGGGAGCAGTACTTC.

The chain combines TRBV9 with TRBJ2-3; D is ambiguous. V gave up 4 bases and J gave up 2 bases, with 5 bases separating them. The length of the CDR3 is 12 residues. Germline assignment: CDR1 SGDLS and CDR2 YYNGEE. As DNA, the CDR3 is TGTGCCAGCAGCCCTGTCACAGATACGCAGTATTTT. Its translation: CASSPVTDTQYF.

V gene TRBV6-6 combines with J gene TRBJ2-3, with D possibly TRBD1 on 6 matching bases. Trimming removed 2 bases at V and 4 bases at J, with 16 bases between. The CDR3 length is 16 residues. The germline gives CDR1 MNHNY, CDR2 SVGAGI (reference sequence). The DNA of the CDR3 is TGTGCCAGCAGTTACCGGGACAAAGGGTTAGCAGATACGCAGTATTTT. Residues: CASSYRDKGLADTQYF.

This clone occurred once. The chain recombines TRBV27 with TRBJ2-5; 8 bases align to TRBD1. The germline V gene encodes CDR1 MNHEY and CDR2 SMNVEV (reference sequence). V gave up 3 bases and J gave up 5 bases; unmatched junction bases: 5. The CDR3 length is 14 residues. This CDR3 reads CASSFQGAGETQYF. CDR3 sequence (DNA): TGTGCCAGCAGTTTCCAGGGGGCCGGGGAGACCCAGTACTTC.

This clone has more than one count but fewer than ten. This chain uses TRBV19 with TRBJ1-5; 8 bases align to TRBD1. This CDR3 has 15 residues. Trimming took 6 bases from V and 2 from J; bases not matched to a gene: 6. Germline-derived CDR1 and CDR2 are LNHDA and SQIVND (reference sequence). The CDR3 here is CASRAGQGGNQPQHF. In nucleotides, the CDR3 is TGTGCCAGTAGGGCCGGACAGGGCGGCAATCAGCCCCAGCATTTT.

This chain joins TRBV5-5 and TRBJ2-7; 7 nucleotides line up with TRBD1. The germline V gene has CDR1 SGHKS and CDR2 YYEKEE (reference sequence). After removal of 4 bases from V and 3 bases from J, the junction contained 13 bases not matched to a gene. This CDR3 region has 16 residues. The CDR3 nucleotides are TGTGCCAGCAGCGTCTCCGGACAGGCAGGAGTCTACGAGCAGTACTTC. Translating gives CASSVSGQAGVYEQYF.

V is TRBV9 and J is TRBJ2-1; TRBD2 aligns across 12 bases. This CDR3 is built from 17 residues. Germline V gene sequence: CDR1 SGDLS, CDR2 YYNGEE. Trimming at V came to 0 bases and at J to 4 bases, leaving 5 bases not matched to a gene. Written as DNA, the CDR3 is TGTGCCAGCAGCGTAGCCCGGCTAGCGGGGGGGTACAATGAGCAGTTCTTC. It is translated as CASSVARLAGGYNEQFF. Supplemented by reference TRBV9 and TRBJ2-1, the full variable domain reads DSGVTQTPKHLITATGQRVTLRCSPRSGDLSVYWYQQSLDQGLQFLIQYYNGEERAKGNILERFSAQQFPDLHSELNLSSLELGDSALYFCASSVARLAGGYNEQFFGPGTRLTVL.

This chain joins TRBV6-4 and TRBJ1-4, with a possible D match to TRBD1 (6 bases). This CDR3 is built from 17 residues. V was pared by 3 bases and J by 3 bases, with 17 bases between. Per the germline V gene, CDR1 is MRHNA and CDR2 is SNTAGT. CDR3 nucleotides: TGTGCCAGCAGTGAGAGGGCGGGGGCGAGCCCTAATGAAAAACTGTTTTTT. Translating it yields CASSERAGASPNEKLFF.

The rearrangement links TRBV7-9 to TRBJ1-6; the D is unclear. The V and J ends lost 0 bases and 0 bases respectively, with 12 bases between them. The length of the CDR3 is 18 residues. From germline, CDR1 is SEHNR and CDR2 FQNEAQ (reference sequence). This chain's CDR3 is CASSLASRGSSYNSPLHF. CDR3 nucleotide sequence: TGTGCCAGCAGCTTAGCGTCTAGAGGGAGCTCCTATAATTCACCCCTCCACTTT. Full variable domain (remainder filled in from reference TRBV7-9 and TRBJ1-6): DTGVSQNPRHKITKRGQNVTFRCDPISEHNRLYWYRQTLGQGPEFLTYFQNEAQLEKSRLLSDRFSAERPKGSFSTLEIQRTEQGDSAMYLCASSLASRGSSYNSPLHFGNGTRLTVT.

This chain links TRBV30 with TRBJ2-7; 7 bases are shared with TRBD2. Unmatched junction bases numbered 2, after V lost 3 bases and J lost 6 bases. Germline V lookup: CDR1 GTSNPN, CDR2 SVGIG (reference sequence). This CDR3 has 11 amino acids. The CDR3 coding sequence is TGTGCCTGGAGGGGGGAGGGCGAGCAGTACTTC. Translated: CAWRGEGEQYF.

This chain connects TRBV9 to TRBJ1-2, with TRBD1 matching over 9 bases. J gave up 6 bases and V 3 bases, and 12 bases lay outside the gene matches. The CDR3 consists of 16 residues. Germline V gene sequence: CDR1 SGDLS, CDR2 YYNGEE. In DNA form, the CDR3 reads TGTGCCAGCAGCGCGGGACAGGGAGGAGGTAGTAATGGCTACACCTTC. Protein: CASSAGQGGGSNGYTF. Based on the CDR3 plus reference TRBV9 and TRBJ1-2, the full variable domain is DSGVTQTPKHLITATGQRVTLRCSPRSGDLSVYWYQQSLDQGLQFLIQYYNGEERAKGNILERFSAQQFPDLHSELNLSSLELGDSALYFCASSAGQGGGSNGYTFGSGTRLTVV.

The chain joins TRBV24-1 to TRBJ2-1, with TRBD1 matching 7 bases. CDR3 size: 16 residues. Germline CDR1 and CDR2: KGHDR and SFDVKD. After removal of 4 bases from V and 6 bases from J, the junction contained 11 bases not matched to a gene. CDR3 sequence (DNA): TGTGCCACCAGTGACCGGAGAGGGGGCTCGCTCAATGAGCAGTTCTTC. It encodes CATSDRRGGSLNEQFF.

The chain recombines TRBV10-1 with TRBJ2-5; 8 bases fit TRBD1. Germline-derived CDR1 and CDR2 are WNHNN and SYGVQD (reference sequence). J gave up 3 bases and V 6 bases, and 3 bases lay outside the gene matches. The CDR3 runs to 13 residues. The CDR3 sequence is CASSQGAEETQYF. CDR3 in DNA: TGCGCCAGCAGCCAGGGGGCTGAAGAGACCCAGTACTTC.

V is TRBV14 and J is TRBJ1-5, with a weak D call TRBD1 (6 bases). The CDR3 extends over 19 amino acids. The germline gives CDR1 SGHDN, CDR2 FVKESK. Trimming shortened V by 7 bases and J by 0 bases, and 25 bases separated the two germline ends. CDR3 nucleotide sequence: TGTGCCAGCACCCCGGTGGGACACCCCCTAAGGTATAGCAATCAGCCCCAGCATTTT. Amino acid sequence: CASTPVGHPLRYSNQPQHF.

The chain employs TRBV10-3 and TRBJ1-2, with D perhaps TRBD1 (6 bases). This CDR3 is 15 amino acids long. Germline lookup yields CDR1 ENHRY and CDR2 SYGVKD. Trimming cost V 7 bases and J 4 bases, with 19 bases left between them. The CDR3 sequence is CAITAESLGGYGYTF. CDR3 DNA: TGTGCCATCACTGCTGAGTCCCTAGGGGGCTATGGCTACACCTTC.

The chain employs TRBV30 and TRBJ1-1; no clear D. Germline CDR1 is GTSNPN and CDR2 is SVGIG (reference sequence). This CDR3 is built from 10 residues. Trimming took off 6 bases at V and 5 bases at J, with 7 bases between the two ends. In DNA form, the CDR3 reads TGTGCCTGTGTCGGGACTGAAGCTTTCTTT. Its protein is CACVGTEAFF.

This chain connects TRBV25-1 to TRBJ2-1, with D hard to call. V was cut by 5 bases and J by 10 bases, with 9 bases left in between. CDR3 length equals 11 residues. Germline CDR1 is MGHDK and CDR2 is SYGVNS. The DNA for the CDR3 is TGTGCCAGCAGTCCCCTGGAGGAGCAGTTCTTC. Residues: CASSPLEEQFF.

This chain joins TRBV6-6 and TRBJ2-7, with a tentative D call TRBD1 (6 bases). This CDR3 has 13 residues. The germline V gene has CDR1 MNHNY and CDR2 SVGAGI (reference sequence). Trimming removed 3 bases from V and 5 bases from J, with 11 bases in between. The CDR3 is CASSYRDINEQYF. The CDR3, as DNA: TGTGCCAGCAGTTATAGGGACATTAACGAGCAGTACTTC.

The chain links TRBV6-5 to TRBJ1-4; 9 nucleotides match TRBD1. With V trimmed by 5 bases and J by 5 bases, 3 bases remained unmatched. Germline V CDR1 and CDR2: MNHEY, SVGAGI. This CDR3 contains 14 residues. DNA for the CDR3: TGTGCCAGCAGTCCGACAGGGGGAAATGAAAAACTGTTTTTT. It is translated as CASSPTGGNEKLFF.

The chain couples TRBV7-9 to TRBJ1-1; D uncertain. The CDR3 totals 11 residues. The V end was cut by 5 bases, the J end by 1 base, with 2 bases between. Germline-derived CDR1 and CDR2 are SEHNR and FQNEAQ (reference sequence). This chain's CDR3 is CASSRNTEAFF. The CDR3 DNA reads as TGTGCCAGCAGCCGGAACACTGAAGCTTTCTTT.